The clone carrying this T cell receptor (beta chain) has only a few counts. It was template switching that added a universal primer site, and there were unique molecular identifiers on the cDNA. MiXCR, applied by TCRdb to the 5' RACE reads, yields one record per CDR3 protein. The sample holds hundreds of thousands of distinct CDR3 sequences, about 20% seen once. This entry is derived from a study of identical twins. All donors comprised healthy Caucasians. There are 11 residues in the CDR3. Germline V gives CDR1 DFQATT, CDR2 SNEGSKA (reference sequence). The same sample was also used in a study of T cells expressing NK-cell markers.

The sample taken for sequencing was PBMCs. This TCR derives from a woman aged 18-29 years in good health. The chain uses TRBV20-1 and TRBJ1-2; D not certain. The CDR3 nucleotides read TGCAGCGCCCAAGGTCTTGATGGCTACACCTTC. This encodes CSAQGLDGYTF.